This entry is about one T cell receptor (beta chain). As yet, its antigen is unknown. Adults of Caucasian background living in Nashville, Tennessee made up all donors. This entry comes from a study of shared clonotypes between healthy human individuals. Using immunoSEQ multiplex PCR, the repertoire was profiled, and TCRdb retains in-frame clones only, with some absent. Of a few million clones in the sample, 80% to 95% were seen once. This CDR3 comprises 17 residues. In germline, CDR1 is MNHEY, CDR2 SMNVEV (reference sequence). The junction had 17 bases not matched to a gene; V was cut back by 5 bases and J by 7 bases. Overall study results and limits: Specimens sampled were limited to blood, with tissue repertoires likely differing. Naive CD4 clonotypes were shared across a few donors at approximately 5.3%.

The sample consisted of naive CD4+ T cells from PBMCs. Specified subset: CD45RA+ positively selected. The chain couples TRBV27 to TRBJ1-5, with 7 bases that match TRBD1. This sequence was found in a man aged 18 to 30 in good health. Some clones in this sample may be carry-over from other donors' samples. For the CDR3, the DNA is TGTGCCAGCAGTCTCAAATATGACAGGGCACGGAACCAGCCCCAGCATTTT. Residues: CASSLKYDRARNQPQHF.